The present T cell receptor beta chain was sequenced within a study of cytomegalovirus exposure and HLA in healthy donors. The study, taken as a whole, reports: Cytomegalovirus association was assigned to some 160 TCR beta chains. On later analysis, the bulk of CMV-associated TCR beta chains appeared to be HLA-restricted. Roughly even sequencing depth across donors was the assumption behind the presence/absence analyses. When analyzed later, a missense DCLRE1C variant was found to be linked to TCR beta V- and J-gene trimming.

As regards this clone: The antigen remains unidentified.

Use of 60 Vbeta and 13 Jbeta primers characterized the PCR. Only in-frame clones appear in the TCRdb table, and some are missing; sequencing was by immunoSEQ multiplex PCR. Of some 94,000 clones listed, less than 70% were seen once; the top ten hold roughly 2.7%. The CDR3 loop spans 14 amino acids. V lost 2 bases, J lost 0 bases, and 9 bases lay in between. CDR1 is SGHRS, CDR2 YFSETQ, per germline. The chain recombines TRBV5-1 with TRBJ2-7; maybe TRBD1 (5 bases). Sequenced input: PBMCs. This TCR came from a man aged 45-65 years in good health and CMV-seronegative. CDR3 nucleotide sequence: TGCGCCAGCAGCTTTATGACAGACTCCTACGAGCAGTACTTC. It translates to CASSFMTDSYEQYF.